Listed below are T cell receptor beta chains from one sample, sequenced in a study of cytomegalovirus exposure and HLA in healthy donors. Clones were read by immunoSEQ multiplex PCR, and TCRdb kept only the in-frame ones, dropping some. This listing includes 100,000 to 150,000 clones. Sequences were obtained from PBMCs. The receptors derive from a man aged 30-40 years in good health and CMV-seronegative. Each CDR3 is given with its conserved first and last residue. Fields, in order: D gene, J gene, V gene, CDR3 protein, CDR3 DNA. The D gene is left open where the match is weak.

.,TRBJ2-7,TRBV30,CAWSTASYEQYF,TGTGCCTGGAGTACAGCTTCCTACGAGCAGTACTTC
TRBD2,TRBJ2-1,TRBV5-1,CASSRGLAVYNEQFF,TGCGCCAGCAGCCGGGGACTAGCGGTCTACAATGAGCAGTTCTTC
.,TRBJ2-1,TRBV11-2,CASTLEGTRREQFF,TGTGCCAGTACCCTAGAGGGCACAAGGCGTGAGCAGTTCTTC
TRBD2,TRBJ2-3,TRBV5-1,CASSSTSGSTDTQYF,TGCGCCAGCAGCTCGACTAGCGGGAGCACAGATACGCAGTATTTT
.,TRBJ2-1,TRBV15,CATSRELATYNEQFF,TGTGCCACCAGCAGAGAACTAGCTACGTACAATGAGCAGTTCTTC
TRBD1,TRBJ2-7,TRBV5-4,CASSGWTGGKEQYF,TGTGCCAGCAGCGGATGGACAGGGGGGAAAGAGCAGTACTTC
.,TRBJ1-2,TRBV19,CASNPDREGYGYTF,TGTGCCAGTAACCCGGACAGAGAAGGCTATGGCTACACCTTC
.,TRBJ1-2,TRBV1,CTSSQVDKLNYGYTF,TGCACCAGCAGCCAAGTGGACAAACTAAACTATGGCTACACCTTC
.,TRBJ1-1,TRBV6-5,CASRPLRGRTEAFF,TGTGCCAGCAGACCCCTCCGAGGGCGCACTGAAGCTTTCTTT
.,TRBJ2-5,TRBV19,CASHSDREGETQYF,TGTGCCAGTCATTCGGACAGGGAGGGAGAGACCCAGTACTTC
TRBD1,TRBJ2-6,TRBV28,CASSGTAYSGANVLTF,TGTGCCAGCAGTGGGACAGCTTACTCTGGGGCCAACGTCCTGACTTTC
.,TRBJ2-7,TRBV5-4,CASSFKGITYEQYF,TGTGCCAGCAGCTTCAAGGGGATCACCTACGAGCAGTACTTC
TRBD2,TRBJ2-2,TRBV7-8,CASSLTSGRAGGELFF,TGTGCCAGCAGCCTTACTAGCGGGAGGGCGGGTGGGGAGCTGTTTTTT
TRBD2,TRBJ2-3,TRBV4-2,CASSSGLAGDTQYF,TGTGCCAGCAGCAGTGGACTAGCGGGAGATACGCAGTATTTT
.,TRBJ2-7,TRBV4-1,CASSQPVRSYEQYF,TGCGCCAGCAGCCAACCAGTTCGATCGTACGAGCAGTACTTC
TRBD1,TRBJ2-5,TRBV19,CASSKGQGYQETQYF,TGTGCCAGTAGTAAGGGACAGGGATACCAAGAGACCCAGTACTTC
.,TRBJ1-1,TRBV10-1,CASSGGQMNTEAFF,TGCGCCAGCAGTGGTGGACAGATGAACACTGAAGCTTTCTTT
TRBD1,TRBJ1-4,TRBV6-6,CASSYGTGVEKLFF,TGTGCCAGCAGTTACGGGACAGGGGTTGAAAAACTGTTTTTT
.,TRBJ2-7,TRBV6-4,CASSESTSGEQYF,TGTGCCAGCAGTGAGTCAACTAGTGGCGAGCAGTACTTC
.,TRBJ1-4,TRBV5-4,CASSIAGSGEKLFF,TGTGCCAGCAGCATCGCGGGATCCGGCGAAAAACTGTTTTTT
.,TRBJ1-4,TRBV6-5,CASSSRGGAYEKLFF,TGTGCCAGCTCCTCGCGGGGGGGCGCTTATGAAAAACTGTTTTTT
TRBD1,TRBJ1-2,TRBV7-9,CASSLRLQGASGLYGYTF,TGTGCCAGCAGCTTACGGCTCCAGGGGGCCTCGGGACTCTATGGCTACACCTTC
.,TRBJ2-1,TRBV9,CASSVPLVVGGKDEQFF,TGTGCCAGCAGCGTCCCCCTCGTAGTGGGCGGGAAGGATGAGCAGTTCTTC
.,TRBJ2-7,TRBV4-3,CASSQDQALGGGGYEQYF,TGCGCCAGCAGCCAAGATCAGGCCCTAGGAGGGGGAGGGTACGAGCAGTACTTC
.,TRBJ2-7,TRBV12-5,CASGLVKRDSIF,TGTGCTAGTGGTTTGGTAAAGAGGGACTCCATCTTC
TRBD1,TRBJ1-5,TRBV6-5,CASRPRTGPNQPQHF,TGTGCCAGCAGACCCCGGACAGGGCCCAATCAGCCCCAGCATTTT
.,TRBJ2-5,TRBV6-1,CASSDQEEGSLPQYF,TGTGCCAGCAGTGATCAGGAGGAAGGTAGTCTTCCCCAGTACTTC
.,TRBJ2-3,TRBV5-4,CASSPSTDTQYF,TGTGCCAGCAGCCCCTCTACAGATACGCAGTATTTT
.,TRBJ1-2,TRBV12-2,CASRLSGKRGYTF,TGTGCAAGTCGCCTCAGTGGAAAGCGCGGCTACACCTTC
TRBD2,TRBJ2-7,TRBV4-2,CASSQDPSRLAGGNYEQYF,TGTGCCAGCAGCCAAGATCCGTCGCGGCTAGCGGGAGGGAACTACGAGCAGTACTTC
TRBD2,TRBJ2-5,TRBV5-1,CASSLKHLAVPQETQYF,TGCGCCAGCAGCTTGAAACACCTAGCGGTCCCCCAAGAGACCCAGTACTTC
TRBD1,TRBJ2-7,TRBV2,CASGPGQGKHEQYF,TGTGCCAGCGGACCCGGACAGGGGAAACACGAGCAGTACTTC
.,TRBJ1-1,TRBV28,CASTQNTEAFF,TGTGCCAGCACCCAGAACACTGAAGCTTTCTTT
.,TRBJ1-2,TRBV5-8,CASSLLPTTAYGYTF,TGTGCCAGCAGCTTGCTTCCTACGACAGCCTATGGCTACACCTTC
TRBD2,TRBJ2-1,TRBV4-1,CASSQAGTSAQFF,TGCGCCAGCAGCCAAGCCGGGACTAGCGCGCAGTTCTTC
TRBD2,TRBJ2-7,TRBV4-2,CASSPDPSGGLYEQYF,TGTGCCAGCAGCCCGGACCCCTCGGGAGGTCTCTACGAGCAGTACTTC
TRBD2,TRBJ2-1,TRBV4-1,CASSQGTSGRGEQFF,TGCGCCAGCAGCCAAGGGACTAGCGGGAGGGGGGAGCAGTTCTTC
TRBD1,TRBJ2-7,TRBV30,CAWSRTGGTYEQYF,TGTGCCTGGAGTCGAACAGGGGGAACCTACGAGCAGTACTTC
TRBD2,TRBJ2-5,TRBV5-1,CASSPGLAGLQETQYF,TGCGCCAGCAGCCCAGGACTAGCGGGCCTCCAAGAGACCCAGTACTTC
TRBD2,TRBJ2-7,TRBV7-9,CASSLTSGRAGEQYF,TGTGCCAGCAGCTTGACCAGCGGGAGGGCCGGCGAGCAGTACTTC
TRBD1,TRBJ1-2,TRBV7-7,CASSLFLPPYRDRVGGYTF,TGTGCTAGCAGCTTATTCCTTCCACCTTACCGGGACAGGGTAGGAGGCTACACCTTC
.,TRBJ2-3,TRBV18,CASSPLAYTDTQYF,TGTGCCAGCTCTCCCCTTGCCTACACAGATACGCAGTATTTT
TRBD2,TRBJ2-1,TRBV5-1,CASSLGLASSNEQFF,TGCGCCAGCAGCTTAGGACTAGCATCGTCCAATGAGCAGTTCTTC
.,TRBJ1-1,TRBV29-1,CSVRLLQGSTEAFF,TGCAGCGTTCGGCTCTTGCAGGGGAGCACTGAAGCTTTCTTT
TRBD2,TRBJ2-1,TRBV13,CASSFDRGLAGGLYNEQFF,TGTGCCAGCAGCTTCGATCGAGGACTAGCGGGAGGCCTTTACAATGAGCAGTTCTTC
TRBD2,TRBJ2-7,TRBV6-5,CASSYSSGRASHEQYF,TGTGCCAGCAGTTACTCTAGCGGGAGGGCCAGTCACGAGCAGTACTTC
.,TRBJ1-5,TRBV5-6,CASSLANGAVNQPQHF,TGTGCCAGCAGCTTGGCCAATGGGGCAGTCAATCAGCCCCAGCATTTT
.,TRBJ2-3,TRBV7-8,CASRGVRINTQYF,TGTGCCAGCCGGGGAGTTAGAATAAATACGCAGTATTTT
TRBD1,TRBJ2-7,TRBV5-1,CASSLGGTGDEQYF,TGCGCCAGCAGCTTGGGGGGGACAGGGGACGAGCAGTACTTC
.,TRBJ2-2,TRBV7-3,CASSFRNSGELFF,TGTGCCAGCAGCTTCCGTAACAGCGGGGAGCTGTTTTTT
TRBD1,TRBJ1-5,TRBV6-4,CASSDPTPDRGRLSNQPQHF,TGTGCCAGCAGTGACCCTACCCCGGACAGGGGAAGGTTGAGCAATCAGCCCCAGCATTTT
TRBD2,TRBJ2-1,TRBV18,CASSPGGGLAVYNEQFF,TGTGCCAGCTCACCAGGAGGGGGACTAGCGGTTTACAATGAGCAGTTCTTC
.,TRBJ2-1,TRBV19,CASKPTSRHEQFF,TGTGCCAGTAAGCCCACTAGTAGGCATGAGCAGTTCTTC
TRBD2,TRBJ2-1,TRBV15,CATSRAPGLAENNEQFF,TGTGCCACCAGCAGGGCTCCGGGACTAGCGGAAAACAATGAGCAGTTCTTC
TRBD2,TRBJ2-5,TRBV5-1,CASSTGGTGETQYF,TGCGCCAGCAGCACGGGAGGAACGGGCGAGACCCAGTACTTC
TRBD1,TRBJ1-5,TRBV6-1,CASSTTGGRNQPQHF,TGTGCCAGCAGTACTACAGGGGGCCGCAATCAGCCCCAGCATTTT